Each of the 9 T cell receptor beta chains below was sequenced from the same sample in a study of cytomegalovirus exposure and HLA in healthy donors. Libraries were prepared by immunoSEQ multiplex PCR; TCRdb keeps only in-frame clonotypes and omits some of them. The sample carries about 260,000 clones, around 91% recorded once. The source material was PBMCs. All receptors come from a woman in her twenties or thirties in good health and CMV-seronegative.

The chain recombines TRBV4-2 with TRBJ2-7; D unresolved. Per germline, CDR1 LGHNA and CDR2 YNFKEQ. There are 13 residues in the CDR3. V lost 0 bases, J lost 3 bases, and 6 bases lay in between. The CDR3 sequence: CASSQEVLYEQYF. For the CDR3, the DNA is TGTGCCAGCAGCCAAGAGGTCCTCTACGAGCAGTACTTC.

The chain uses TRBV11-3 and TRBJ2-7, with D uncertain. The CDR3 runs to 13 residues. CDR1 and CDR2 from the germline V gene are SGHNT and YENEEA. V was clipped by 4 bases and J by 1 base, with 8 bases between them. The CDR3 sequence is CASSSTDSYEQYF. CDR3 nucleotide sequence: TGTGCCAGCAGCTCGACTGATTCCTACGAGCAGTACTTC.

The J gene is TRBJ2-7, the V gene TRBV7-9, with unresolved D. The CDR3 loop spans 12 amino acids. Trimming stripped 1 base from V and 6 bases from J, with 7 bases between. Per germline, CDR1 SEHNR and CDR2 FQNEAQ (reference sequence). CDR3: CASSLGGREQYF. The DNA of the CDR3 is TGTGCCAGCAGCTTAGGAGGACGCGAGCAGTACTTC. The full variable domain, its missing parts supplied by reference TRBV7-9 and TRBJ2-7, is DTGVSQNPRHKITKRGQNVTFRCDPISEHNRLYWYRQTLGQGPEFLTYFQNEAQLEKSRLLSDRFSAERPKGSFSTLEIQRTEQGDSAMYLCASSLGGREQYFGPGTRLTVT.

The chain combines TRBV14 with TRBJ2-7; tentative D call: TRBD1 (6 bases). V was clipped by 2 bases and J by 3 bases, with 14 bases between them. From germline, CDR1 is SGHDN and CDR2 FVKESK. The CDR3 is 15 amino acids. The CDR3 is CASSQFRDTLYEQYF. As DNA, the CDR3 is TGTGCCAGCAGCCAATTCCGGGACACCCTCTACGAGCAGTACTTC.

V gene TRBV4-1 combines with J gene TRBJ2-3; D not resolved. Trimming removed 1 base at V and 0 bases at J, with 8 bases between. The CDR3 length is 15 residues. Germline-derived CDR1 and CDR2 are MGHRA and YSYEKL. CDR3 loop: CASSQVWTSTDTQYF. DNA of the CDR3: TGCGCCAGCAGCCAAGTGTGGACCAGCACAGATACGCAGTATTTT.

In nucleotides, the CDR3 is TGCAGCGGAGCGGCTAGCACAGATACGCAGTATTTT. It yields the protein CSGAASTDTQYF. This rearrangement joins TRBV29-1 to TRBJ2-3; tentative D call: TRBD2 (5 bases). CDR1 is SQVTM, CDR2 ANQGSEA, per germline. Trimming took 7 bases from V and 0 from J, leaving 8 bases between them. This CDR3 has 12 residues.

Notes on this clone: Distinct nucleotide sequences in the sample also encode this CDR3. The chain employs TRBV7-9 and TRBJ2-7, with D hard to call. Germline V gives CDR1 SEHNR, CDR2 FQNEAQ (reference sequence). CDR3 length: 11 residues. Trimming left V 4 bases short and J 2 bases short, with 3 bases between. CDR3 nucleotide sequence: TGTGCCAGCAGCTCCGCCTACGAGCAGTACTTC. The encoded protein is CASSSAYEQYF. The variable domain in full, with the rest retrieved from reference TRBV7-9 and TRBJ2-7, is DTGVSQNPRHKITKRGQNVTFRCDPISEHNRLYWYRQTLGQGPEFLTYFQNEAQLEKSRLLSDRFSAERPKGSFSTLEIQRTEQGDSAMYLCASSSAYEQYFGPGTRLTVT.

The chain employs TRBV4-1 and TRBJ1-4; 8 nucleotides line up with TRBD1. The junction had 12 bases not matched to a gene; V was cut back by 4 bases and J by 5 bases. The CDR3 has 17 amino acids. Germline loops: CDR1 MGHRA, CDR2 YSYEKL. The CDR3 bases are TGCGCCAGCAGCCCCGGGTGGGAGGGACAGGTCAATGAAAAACTGTTTTTT. As protein: CASSPGWEGQVNEKLFF.

In its sample, this clone was seen a few times. CDR3 in amino acids: CASSPPSGNTEAFF. CDR3 bases: TGTGCCAGCTCACCACCGTCAGGGAACACTGAAGCTTTCTTT. The genes are TRBV18 and TRBJ1-1; D is unclear. The CDR3 loop spans 14 amino acids. CDR1 is KGHSH, CDR2 LQKENI, per germline. With 0 bases removed from V and 1 base from J, the gap between germline ends came to 6 bases. Combining the CDR3 with reference TRBV18 and TRBJ1-1 gives the whole variable domain NAGVMQNPRHLVRRRGQEARLRCSPMKGHSHVYWYRQLPEEGLKFMVYLQKENIIDESGMPKERFSAEFPKEGPSILRIQQVVRGDSAAYFCASSPPSGNTEAFFGQGTRLTVV.